The next 29 T cell receptor gamma chains were all read from a single sample in a study of intestinal T cells in coeliac disease. Using 150 to 200 ng of biopsy DNA, TRG was amplified with LymphoTrack primers. With CATT, TCRdb re-called clones from the multiplex PCR reads. The sample consists of fewer than 900 gamma-chain clones, around half of them appearing once. Ten to eleven formalin-fixed paraffin-embedded scrolls, each 5 µm thick, supplied each case's genomic DNA. Sample: a duodenal biopsy. These receptors all come from a human donor who served as a control with a normal duodenal biopsy, not a healthy volunteer.

This clone was observed once. This chain uses TRGV10 with TRGJ1 or TRGJ2. TRGV10 is known as an ORF, though its function is uncertain. This CDR3 comprises 14 residues. V trimming: 8 bases; J trimming: 6 bases; junction bases outside the gene matches: 14. Here the CDR3 DNA reads TGTGCTGCGTGGGATTTATTTTCCATTTATAAGAAACTCTTT. Translated: CAAWDLFSIYKKLF.

CDR3 nucleotide sequence: TGTGCACCTCGGGATTGGGCTTATAAGAAACTCTTT. It is translated as CAPRDWAYKKLF. This chain links TRGV8 with TRGJ1 or TRGJ2. CDR3 length: 12 residues. CDR1 and CDR2 (germline): VENAVY, YDSYNSRV.

With regard to this clone: One junction end disagrees with the germline gene, perhaps due to a read error. The rearrangement links TRGV9 to TRGJ1 or TRGJ2. The CDR3 has 13 residues. Germline loops: CDR1 GITISATS, CDR2 ISYDGTV (reference sequence). This chain's CDR3 is CATAIHYYYKKLF. The CDR3 region has the DNA TGTGCCACCGCCATTCACTATTATTATAAGAAACTCTTC.

A few counts support this clone. The protein here is the DNA translation, as the TCRdb protein differs from it at residue 3. The J gene is TRGJ1 or TRGJ2, the V gene TRGV4. Germline CDR1 EGSTGY, CDR2 YDSYTSSV. The CDR3 runs to 14 residues. This CDR3 is CAAWDGAFYYKKLF. CDR3 sequence (DNA): TGTGCCGCCTGGGATGGAGCGTTTTATTATAAGAAACTCTTT.

This clone ranks as large. The V call is TRGV10, the J call TRGJ1 or TRGJ2. TRGV10 is an ORF for which the function is uncertain. Trimming removed 8 bases from V and 9 bases from J; junction bases left unmatched: 14. The length of the CDR3 is 13 residues. The CDR3 region has the DNA TGTGCTGCGTGGGGCTCGAAGGTTTGTAAGAAACTCTTT. Its translation: CAAWGSKVCKKLF.

This chain joins TRGV8 and TRGJ1 or TRGJ2. CDR1 is VENAVY, CDR2 YDSYNSRV, per germline. Germline trimming cut 12 bases from V and 12 bases from J; bases unmatched to any gene: 14. The CDR3 is 10 residues long. The CDR3 bases are TGTGCCGCCCGGGACCTTACGAAACTCTTT. This codes for CAARDLTKLF.

With regard to this clone: A much larger clone sits a single nucleotide away, making a read error possible. The sample has other DNA sequences that encode this CDR3 too. The V gene is TRGV2, the J gene TRGJ1 or TRGJ2. Germline V gives CDR1 EGSNGY, CDR2 YDSYNSKV. Trimming removed 1 base from V and 6 bases from J; junction bases left unmatched: 6. The CDR3 totals 13 residues. DNA of the CDR3: TGTGCCACCTGGGACGGACGGTTTTATAAGAAACTCTTT. Translating it yields CATWDGRFYKKLF.

Note on this clone: This may be a read error, as it is one base from a much larger clone. The chain uses TRGV9 and TRGJ1 or TRGJ2. Germline V CDR1 and CDR2: GITISATS, ISYDGTV (reference sequence). This CDR3 comprises 13 residues. The chain's CDR3 is CALREVRDYKKLF. CDR3 coding DNA: TGTGCCTTGCGGGAGGTGCGCGATTATAAGAAACTCTTT.

This clone was detected only a few times. This chain connects TRGV8 to TRGJ1 or TRGJ2. Germline CDR1 and CDR2: VENAVY and YDSYNSRV. V gave up 4 bases and J gave up 2 bases; unmatched junction bases: 11. This CDR3 is 15 amino acids long. The CDR3 nucleotides read TGTGCCACCTGGGACGGGGGGAGGGATTATTATAAGAAACTCTTT. It yields the protein CATWDGGRDYYKKLF.

On this clone: The translation of this DNA and the TCRdb protein of a much larger clone differ at residue 11, probably owing to a read error; the protein shown here is translated from the DNA. The CDR3 is CATWDWIGDWTKTF. In DNA form, the CDR3 reads TGTGCCACCTGGGACTGGATCGGTGATTGGACCAAGACGTTT. This sequence joins TRGV3 and TRGJP2. The CDR3 contains 14 residues. Germline CDR1 reads VTNTFY; CDR2 reads YDVSTARD (reference sequence).

This clone is categorized as large (0.1 to 1%). This chain connects TRGV10 to TRGJP1. TRGV10 is assigned to the ORF class and has an uncertain function. The V segment lost 8 bases and the J segment 2 bases; nucleotides outside the gene matches: 6. The CDR3 loop spans 14 amino acids. CDR3 DNA sequence: TGTGCTGCGTGGGATATCACCACTGGTTGGTTCAAGATATTT. This codes for CAAWDITTGWFKIF.

V gene TRGV9 combines with J gene TRGJ1 or TRGJ2. After removal of 4 bases from V and 4 bases from J, the junction contained 4 bases not matched to a gene. The CDR3 totals 12 residues. Germline lookup yields CDR1 GITISATS and CDR2 ISYDGTV (reference sequence). CDR3 sequence reads: CALWDEYYKKLF. In DNA, the CDR3 is TGTGCCTTGTGGGACGAATATTATAAGAAACTCTTT.

This clone appeared a few times. This chain joins TRGV11 and TRGJ1 or TRGJ2. TRGV11 is classed as an ORF, of uncertain function. The CDR3 is 14 amino acids. After removal of 2 bases from V and 7 bases from J, the junction contained 8 bases not matched to a gene. The chain's CDR3 is CACWIRPGGYKKLF. The CDR3 DNA follows: TGTGCCTGCTGGATTAGGCCCGGGGGATATAAGAAACTCTTT.

This clone is large by share. The CDR3 region is CATWFYYKKLF. For the CDR3, the DNA is TGTGCCACCTGGTTTTATTATAAGAAACTCTTT. The J gene is TRGJ1 or TRGJ2, the V gene TRGV2. The V gene end was trimmed by 6 bases and the J gene end by 3 bases; junction bases not matched to a gene: 2. Germline values: CDR1 EGSNGY, CDR2 YDSYNSKV. This CDR3 has 11 amino acids.

The V gene is TRGV8, the J gene TRGJ1 or TRGJ2. Per the germline V gene, CDR1 is VENAVY and CDR2 is YDSYNSRV. CDR3 length equals 14 residues. The J segment lost 0 bases and the V segment lost 3 bases, leaving 5 bases of the junction unmatched. This CDR3 reads CATWDVWNYYKKLF. DNA of the CDR3: TGTGCCACCTGGGATGTTTGGAATTATTATAAGAAACTCTTT.

In its sample, this clone ranks as large. The chain uses TRGV8 and TRGJP1. Germline-derived CDR1 and CDR2 are VENAVY and YDSYNSRV. V lost 3 bases and J lost 8; bases outside the gene matches: 0. This CDR3 has 11 amino acids. The CDR3 reads CATWDGWFKIF. CDR3 bases: TGTGCCACCTGGGATGGTTGGTTCAAGATATTT.

By share, this clone counts as large. The V call is TRGV10, the J call TRGJP1. TRGV10 is annotated as an ORF whose role is uncertain. This CDR3 comprises 11 residues. Trimming at V came to 12 bases and at J to 8 bases, leaving 7 bases not matched to a gene. CDR3 coding DNA: TGTGCTGCCCAACACGGTTGGTTCAAGATATTT. Its protein is CAAQHGWFKIF.

To note about this clone: The amino acid sequence in TCRdb belongs to a much larger clone and departs from this DNA's translation at residue 6, likely a sequencing read error; the sequence shown is translated from the DNA. The gene calls are TRGV8 and TRGJ1 or TRGJ2. Germline V gene lookup returns CDR1 VENAVY and CDR2 YDSYNSRV. This CDR3 is 12 amino acids long. The chain's CDR3 is CAKLLSYYKKLF. The CDR3 nucleotides read TGTGCAAAACTTCTCTCTTATTATAAGAAACTCTTT.

By share, this clone ranks as hyperexpanded (1% or more). This specimen includes other DNA sequences encoding the same CDR3. This chain connects TRGV2 to TRGJ1 or TRGJ2. The V gene end was trimmed by 11 bases and the J gene end by 9 bases; junction bases not matched to a gene: 7. Germline V gene sequence: CDR1 EGSNGY, CDR2 YDSYNSKV. CDR3 size: 9 residues. CDR3 sequence: CANELKKLF. The CDR3 DNA follows: TGTGCCAACGAACTTAAGAAACTCTTT.

This clone was observed a handful of times. The rearrangement uses TRGV8 and TRGJP2. The germline CDR1 and CDR2 sequences are VENAVY and YDSYNSRV. V shed 5 bases, J shed 4 bases, and the junction held 7 bases outside the gene matches. The CDR3 consists of 14 residues. CDR3 sequence (DNA): TGTGCCACCTGGGGGACTTTTAGTGATTGGATCAAGACGTTT. Its translation is CATWGTFSDWIKTF.

This clone was counted only a few times. V gene TRGV9 combines with J gene TRGJ1 or TRGJ2. The ends lost 2 bases at V and 12 bases at J; junction bases unmatched: 10. This CDR3 has 12 amino acids. In germline, CDR1 is GITISATS, CDR2 ISYDGTV (reference sequence). As DNA, the CDR3 is TGTGCCTTGTGGGAGGACGGCCCGGGGAAACTCTTT. It encodes CALWEDGPGKLF.

The V call is TRGV10, the J call TRGJP1. TRGV10 belongs to the ORF category, with a function that is uncertain. The CDR3 covers 17 residues. V lost 8 bases, J lost 5 bases, and 18 bases stayed unmatched. CDR3 bases: TGTGCTGCGTGGGATTTTAGAAGTCCACCAACTGGTTGGTTCAAGATATTT. Encoded protein: CAAWDFRSPPTGWFKIF.

The chain recombines TRGV10 with TRGJ1 or TRGJ2. TRGV10 is classed as an ORF, of uncertain function. The CDR3 is made up of 12 amino acids. V lost 8 bases, J lost 3 bases, and 5 bases stayed unmatched. The CDR3 coding sequence is TGTGCTGCGTGGGAACCTTATTATAAGAAACTCTTT. Translating gives CAAWEPYYKKLF.

This chain uses TRGV8 with TRGJP2. The V gene's germline CDR1 is VENAVY and CDR2 YDSYNSRV. This CDR3 spans 14 amino acids. The CDR3 here is CAPGLVGSDWIKTF. The CDR3 DNA follows: TGTGCACCTGGCCTTGTGGGTAGTGATTGGATCAAGACGTTT.

Regarding this clone: This likely reflects a read error, since a far larger clone is one base away. The identical CDR3 is also encoded by other nucleotide sequences in the sample. The V call is TRGV10, the J call TRGJ1 or TRGJ2. TRGV10 is filed as an ORF, its function uncertain. The CDR3 has 11 amino acids. The chain's CDR3 is CAAWVRYKKLF. In DNA, the CDR3 is TGTGCCGCGTGGGTGAGGTATAAGAAACTCTTT.

This clone qualifies as hyperexpanded. In the same sample, other DNA sequences code for this CDR3. The gene calls are TRGV10 and TRGJP1. TRGV10 is recorded as an ORF, its role being uncertain. Germline trimming cut 8 bases from V and 7 bases from J; bases unmatched to any gene: 5. The CDR3 spans 12 residues. The CDR3 DNA reads as TGTGCTGCGTGGGATTATGGTTGGTTCAAGATATTT. It specifies CAAWDYGWFKIF.

This chain's CDR3 is CAAWDYVRKKLF. For the CDR3, the DNA is TGTGCTGCGTGGGATTACGTCCGCAAGAAACTCTTT. The V call is TRGV10, the J call TRGJ1 or TRGJ2. TRGV10 counts as an open reading frame of uncertain function. The length of the CDR3 is 12 residues. Unmatched junction bases numbered 12, after V lost 8 bases and J lost 10 bases.

The V gene is TRGV9, the J gene TRGJ1 or TRGJ2. Germline assignment: CDR1 GITISATS and CDR2 ISYDGTV (reference sequence). With 6 bases clipped from V and 7 bases from J, the junction kept 9 bases outside the gene matches. The CDR3 consists of 12 residues. The CDR3 bases are TGTGCCTTGTGGACCCTTTTCTATAAGAAACTCTTT. Its translation is CALWTLFYKKLF.

The chain links TRGV9 to TRGJ1 or TRGJ2. The CDR3 is made up of 14 amino acids. Germline V gene sequence: CDR1 GITISATS, CDR2 ISYDGTV (reference sequence). The V gene end was trimmed by 3 bases and the J gene end by 3 bases; junction bases not matched to a gene: 8. The CDR3 region is CALWEWPTYYKKLF. CDR3 DNA: TGTGCCTTGTGGGAGTGGCCCACTTATTATAAGAAACTCTTT.